This is a list of T cell receptor beta chains from one sample in a study of vaccination and CD4 T cells after COVID-19. For these TCRs, the target antigens are not known. TCRdb recomputed calls from the PCR reads with MiXCR, one row per CDR3 protein. The sample records about 6,800 distinct CDR3 sequences, 73% being singletons. Source material: CD4+ T cells from blood, cultured in vitro. All receptors come from a human donor who had recovered from COVID-19. The CDR3 runs from the conserved cysteine through the conserved F or W.

CDR3 length	V gene	J gene	CDR3 protein
16	TRBV4-1	TRBJ2-4	CASSQDPGTGGDIQYF
15	TRBV27	TRBJ2-5	CASSRIQGTAETQYF
14	TRBV7-2	TRBJ1-1	CASSRQEINTEAFF
18	TRBV5-1	TRBJ1-2	CASSSANGPGHTPYGYTF
16	TRBV28	TRBJ1-5	CASSPGAPVGNQPQHF
14	TRBV20-1	TRBJ1-2	CSAPSFGTKGGYTF
13	TRBV20-1	TRBJ1-5	CSAHLGGSQPQHF
13	TRBV20-1	TRBJ1-5	CSARKRQDQPQHF
12	TRBV7-8	TRBJ1-1	CASSLAGQQAFF
13	TRBV20-1	TRBJ1-6	CSAMRTGSSPLHF
15	TRBV2	TRBJ2-2	CASSRDFLNTGELFF
15	TRBV6-1	TRBJ1-6	CASVDSGTPNSPLHF
14	TRBV6-5	TRBJ2-1	CASSLPGQGIGQFF
18	TRBV20-1	TRBJ1-5	CSARDLDRGFLPNQPQHF
14	TRBV28	TRBJ1-5	CASIAGDSNQPQHF
14	TRBV24-1	TRBJ1-3	CATTEDSSGNTIYF
13	TRBV29-1	TRBJ2-7	CSVAGQGNYEQYF
14	TRBV28	TRBJ1-2	CASSLHGTFDGHTF
13	TRBV20-1	TRBJ1-1	CSARGTVGTEAFF
14	TRBV19	TRBJ1-6	CASTPGGGHSPLHF
12	TRBV25-1	TRBJ1-2	CASSDLSDGYTF
19	TRBV6-2/TRBV6-3	TRBJ1-5	CASRGERDRAFYSNQPQHF
18	TRBV21-1	TRBJ1-5	CASSKDDFEGRSNQPQHF
15	TRBV7-9	TRBJ1-1	CASTTLGQGNTEAFF
17	TRBV4-3	TRBJ1-5	CASSQDLRGHSNQPQHF
15	TRBV24-1	TRBJ2-5	CATSDPAGVQETQYF
17	TRBV6-2/TRBV6-3	TRBJ2-6	CASSSGQGAYGANVLTF
16	TRBV20-1	TRBJ2-1	CSATPPSAETYNEQFF
15	TRBV27	TRBJ2-3	CASSLRSYSTDTQYF
13	TRBV27	TRBJ2-5	CASRRDRAETQYF
14	TRBV19	TRBJ2-5	CASSTQTSLETQYF
13	TRBV6-2/TRBV6-3	TRBJ1-2	CASSYAANYGYTF
13	TRBV15	TRBJ1-4	CATSALQREKLFF
13	TRBV28	TRBJ2-5	CASSPGDQETQYF
13	TRBV15	TRBJ2-1	CATGLAVVDEQFF
16	TRBV4-3	TRBJ1-1	CASSQDPLQPNTEAFF
18	TRBV7-2	TRBJ1-6	CASSPRHGTGNYNSPLHF
13	TRBV6-2/TRBV6-3	TRBJ1-5	CASSSDSRQPQHF
15	TRBV20-1	TRBJ2-2	CSARDASGRSGELFF
15	TRBV20-1	TRBJ1-6	CSATTPDPHNSPLHF
14	TRBV24-1	TRBJ2-5	CATSGTPSTETQYF
14	TRBV6-1	TRBJ2-2	CASRPRQGAGELFF
13	TRBV20-1	TRBJ1-2	CSARPTGAYGYTF
14	TRBV7-8	TRBJ1-6	CAISPIGPNSPLHF
15	TRBV20-1	TRBJ2-1	CSARGALAGEFEQFF